This T cell receptor beta chain appears in the sequencing data of a study of CD8+ T cells in alopecia areata listed by TCRdb under 2018. For the study in its entirety: The treated patients took part in an open-label pilot trial in which moderate-to-severe alopecia areata was treated with oral tofacitinib at 5 to 10 mg twice daily. RNA was extracted with the PAXgene miRNA kit for fixed scalp, the miRNeasy kit for PBMCs, and the RNeasy kit for mouse skin. On the human side, TCRbeta sequencing was run on scalp tissue and on sorted CD4+ and CD8+ peripheral blood T cells from healthy controls and from alopecia areata patients with either patchy or totalis/universalis disease. Scalp clonality was compared among normal scalp (n=4), patchy alopecia areata scalp (n=8), and alopecia totalis/universalis scalp (n=8). immunoSEQ multiplex PCR using 35 Vbeta forward primers and 13 Jbeta reverse primers was used to amplify TCRbeta CDR3 regions. In treated patients, disease severity was measured using the SALT score, which gives the percentage of scalp surface area affected. Patients received tofacitinib for 6 to 18 months and were then followed off drug for 6 months to check for delayed response and recurrence. The study used high-throughput TCRbeta sequencing to examine T cell clonal expansion in alopecia areata, in both the C3H/HeJ mouse model and human patients. Biopsies were taken from tofacitinib-treated patients at baseline and again at 4 and 24 weeks into treatment, and several of those patients also had a later scalp biopsy.

The junction shows trimming of 6 bases on V and 1 base on J, and the gene matches do not reach 5 bases of it. The germline V gene encodes CDR1 SQVTM and CDR2 ANQGSEA. Counted from cysteine to phenylalanine, this CDR3 has 13 amino acids. Of the read, only the CDR3 DNA is kept; its 39 bases are in frame from base 1. The time point label on this specimen signifies: approximately 4 weeks on oral tofacitinib. The sample's treatment or condition label, in plain terms: oral pan-JAK inhibitor, 5-10 mg twice daily. From alopecia areata patients, peripheral blood was collected along with lesional scalp punch biopsies. After PBMCs were isolated by density centrifugation and stained for CD3, CD4 and CD8, a FACSAria was used to sort CD4+ and CD8+ T cells. Receptor amplification or capture employed the immunoSEQ multiplex PCR assay. RNA was extracted from all samples and reverse transcribed into cDNA as template for TCR sequencing. SuperScript III was used to make first-strand cDNA, primed with a 2:1 mix of oligo-dT and random hexamers. Amplification bias was assessed with a synthetic immune receptor repertoire, and residual bias was removed computationally. In the original analysis: Raw reads were preprocessed for error removal, and CDR3 was defined according to IMGT conventions as running from the conserved cysteine to phenylalanine. Clonality was calculated as 1 minus Shannon entropy normalized by log2 of the number of productive unique TCRs. CD4 or CD8 identity of scalp clones was inferred by cross-referencing scalp TCRbeta sequences with sorted blood CD4 and CD8 repertoires. TCRdb re-hosts the immuneACCESS table, in-frame sequences only. Its copies lack some clones; in the studies checked, an unresolved V gene accounts for under half of them, and the cause for the rest is not known. V, J and clone size are those of that table, while D and trimming were read from the DNA. In this sample the table shows 200,000 to 250,000 clones, approximately 57% of which occur a single time. The ten largest clones add up to 1.6% of the sample.

Study-level results and caveats: Lesional scalp, especially in alopecia totalis/universalis, showed higher clonality and more expanded CD8+ clones than normal scalp, suggesting antigenic drive. Because the treated cohort was small and had only one nonresponder, larger studies are needed to examine links between baseline CD8+ expansion and response. Tofacitinib significantly lowered scalp clonality and the number of expanded CD8+ clones among the top 100 scalp clones. Compared with mice, TCR sequences shared between patients were less clear, possibly partly because of HLA diversity across the patient population. During tofacitinib treatment, many expanded lesional clones stuck around in both scalp and blood, and this persistence may partly explain why relapse happens after treatment is stopped. Resident alphabeta T cells in normal human skin are also sequenced, complicating scalp TCR repertoire analysis, unlike mouse skin dominated by gammadelta T cells.

Of note for this clone: The antigen it recognizes is unknown. Base qualities are not at hand, and no much larger clone is one base apart.

The chain is made from TRBV29-1 and TRBJ1-1; a stretch of 7 junction bases matches TRBD1. Sequencing was performed on CD4+ T cells sorted from blood, taken at week 4, from a patient treated with tofacitinib. The clonotype originates from a human donor with alopecia areata. The CDR3 sequence is CSVWGQSNTEAFF. The nucleotides read TGCAGCGTCTGGGGACAGTCGAACACTGAAGCTTTCTTT.